This T cell receptor (beta chain) came from a study of beta chain features in type 1 diabetes. Whole-study results and caveats: There was a moderate but significant shortening of TCRB CDR3s in all four CD4+ subsets of Type 1 diabetes patients.

Purity (above 95%) was reached by all sorted populations. Germline loops: CDR1 SQVTM, CDR2 ANQGSEA. The CDR3 is made up of 13 amino acids. V trimming: 5 bases; J trimming: 4 bases; junction bases outside the gene matches: 6. Every isolated RNA sample was fully reverse transcribed, so sequencing captured expressed TCRB transcripts. Measured with immunoSEQ multiplex PCR; TCRdb has only the in-frame clones, and not every one. Among roughly 26,000 clones listed, under 50% were seen once. This clone was seen only a few times. Its antigen is currently unknown. The clonotype comes from a man aged 25-40 years with type 1 diabetes. This chain connects TRBV29-1 to TRBJ2-3; TRBD1 agrees at 7 bases. The material sequenced was stem cell memory CD4+ T cells from blood. The CDR3 loop reads CSVSGQAPDTQYF. The DNA for the CDR3 is TGCAGCGTTTCCGGACAGGCTCCAGATACGCAGTATTTT.